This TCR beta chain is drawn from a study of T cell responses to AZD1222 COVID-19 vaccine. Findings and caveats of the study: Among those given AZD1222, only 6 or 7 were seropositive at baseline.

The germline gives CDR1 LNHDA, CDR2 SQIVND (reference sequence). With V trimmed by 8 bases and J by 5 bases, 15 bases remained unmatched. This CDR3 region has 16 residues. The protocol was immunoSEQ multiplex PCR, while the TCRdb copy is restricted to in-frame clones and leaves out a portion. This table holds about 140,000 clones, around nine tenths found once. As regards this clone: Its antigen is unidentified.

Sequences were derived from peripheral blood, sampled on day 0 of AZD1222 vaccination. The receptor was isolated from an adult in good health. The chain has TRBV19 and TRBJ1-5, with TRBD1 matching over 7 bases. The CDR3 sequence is CASSGQAINLYQPQHF. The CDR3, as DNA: TGTGCCAGTTCCGGACAGGCGATCAACCTCTATCAGCCCCAGCATTTT.